The TCR beta chain described here comes from a study of blood T cell repertoires in COVID-19. For the study at large: The analysed material was cDNA or gDNA that came from T cells, B-cell-depleted T cells, or PBMCs.

While infection was still active, Seattle patients were enrolled and then followed longitudinally. As processed by the authors: The assay estimated nucleated cells by amplifying reference gene primers. The method was immunoSEQ multiplex PCR; TCRdb's version includes in-frame clones alone and lacks a portion of them. That table supplies the V and J calls and clone size; D and trimming were determined from the DNA. This sample carries about 52,000 clones, around 82% of them seen once, and the ten largest clones take around a quarter. The V gene lost 7 bases and the J gene lost 6 bases, with 19 bases spanning the gap. Germline V gene data show CDR1 as MDHEN and CDR2 as SYDVKM. CDR3 length equals 16 residues. This clone has a handful of counts.

The sequence came from a woman of 80 years or more with COVID-19, enrolled during active disease. The V and J genes are TRBV28 and TRBJ1-6, with D possibly TRBD1 on 5 matching bases. The specimen sequenced was peripheral blood. DNA for the CDR3: TGTGCCAGCACCCGTTTGGGGGGGAGTATTAATTCACCCCTCCACTTT. Translation gives CASTRLGGSINSPLHF.